This T cell receptor beta chain was observed in a study of blood T cell repertoires in COVID-19 (dated by TCRdb to between 2020 and 2021). A note on the overall study: Samples from collaborators originated in the United States, Italy and Spain and spanned both the acute and convalescent phases of COVID-19. Sample metadata almost always included a de-identified subject ID, COVID-19 status, age in years and sex. HLA class I and class II types, where available, came from metadata supplied by the sample provider rather than from assay-based typing. The dataset comprised deeply sampled blood TCRbeta repertoires from subjects exposed to, actively infected with, or recovered from COVID-19. The repertoires were released in a freely available public database intended as a resource for research on the immune response to SARS-CoV-2. The material from the prospective study consisted of cDNA or gDNA derived from T cells, B-cell-depleted T cells, or PBMCs. The samples were drawn from two sources: the first 160 participants of the ongoing ImmuneRACE study, and 1,254 subjects contributed by 6 global collaborators. Broad study findings and their caveats: The amount of clinical and demographic metadata varied by source and participant and was provided uncurated.

With regard to this clone: What this receptor recognizes is not known. The record has no base qualities; no much larger clone is one base away.

In Seattle, one collaborating source enrolled patients while the infection was active and tracked those patients longitudinally over the course of disease. Whole blood was collected in K2EDTA tubes by collaborating institutions according to the institutions' own protocols. For TCRbeta analysis, collaborators shipped samples in one of three forms: frozen whole blood, isolated PBMCs, or DNA extracted from either of those sample types. TCRbeta CDR3 regions were amplified from genomic DNA using the immunoSEQ Assay, a bias-controlled multiplex PCR. The study's own analysis went as follows. The number of nucleated cells in each sample was estimated from the amplification of reference gene primers within the assay. To quantify the absolute abundance of each unique TCRbeta CDR3 rearrangement, sequence reads were collapsed and filtered. For each sample, productive Simpson clonality was calculated as the square root of Simpson's diversity index across productive rearrangements. Not all clones reach the TCRdb copy of this immuneACCESS table, which keeps in-frame sequences only. Checked studies attribute under half of the gap to unresolved V genes and leave the rest unexplained. V and J calls plus clone size are reproduced from that table; the DNA served to infer D and trimming. The sample profile shows 100,000 to 150,000 clones; approximately 90% of them were found once. 2.1% of the sample is held by the ten biggest clonotypes.

From cysteine to phenylalanine, the CDR3 is 15 amino acids long. Just CDR3 DNA is preserved here, 45 bases in frame from base 1. V lost 7 bases and J lost 0 bases; the stretch between them is 18 bases long. Via the germline V gene (reference sequence), CDR1 is GTSNPN and CDR2 SVGIG. This clonotype was sampled from a man aged 45-65 years with COVID-19, enrolled during active disease. Material for sequencing was peripheral blood. The rearrangement joined TRBV30 to TRBJ1-1; the D gene is perhaps TRBD1, from 6 matching bases. CDR3 loop: CAYILDSIMNTEAFF. The nucleotide sequence is given as TGTGCCTACATCTTGGACAGTATCATGAACACTGAAGCTTTCTTT.